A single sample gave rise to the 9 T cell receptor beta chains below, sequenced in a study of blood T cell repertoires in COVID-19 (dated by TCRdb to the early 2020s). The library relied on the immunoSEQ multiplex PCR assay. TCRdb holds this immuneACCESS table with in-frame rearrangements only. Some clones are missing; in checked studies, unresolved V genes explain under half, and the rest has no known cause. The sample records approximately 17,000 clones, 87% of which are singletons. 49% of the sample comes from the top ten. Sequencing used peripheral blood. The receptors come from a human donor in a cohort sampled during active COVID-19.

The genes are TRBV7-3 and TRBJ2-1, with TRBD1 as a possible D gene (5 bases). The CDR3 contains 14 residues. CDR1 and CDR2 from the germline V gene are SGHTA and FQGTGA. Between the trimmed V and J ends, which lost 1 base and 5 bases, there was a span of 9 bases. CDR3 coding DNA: TGTGCCAGCAGCTTAATAGGGGCGAACAATGAGCAGTTCTTC. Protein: CASSLIGANNEQFF.

CDR3 sequence: CASSLDGGYYEQYF. CDR3 coding DNA: TGTGCCAGCAGCTTGGACGGGGGGTATTACGAGCAGTACTTC. The chain couples TRBV5-4 to TRBJ2-7, with 7 bases lining up with TRBD2. Looked up from germline, CDR1 is SGHNT and CDR2 is YYREEE (reference sequence). This CDR3 contains 14 residues. Unmatched junction bases numbered 4, after V lost 0 bases and J lost 4 bases. The full variable domain, in which reference TRBV5-4 and TRBJ2-7 provide the parts outside the CDR3, is ETGVTQSPTHLIKTRGQQVTLRCSSQSGHNTVSWYQQALGQGPQFIFQYYREEENGRGNFPPRFSGLQFPNYSSELNVNALELDDSALYLCASSLDGGYYEQYFGPGTRLTVT.

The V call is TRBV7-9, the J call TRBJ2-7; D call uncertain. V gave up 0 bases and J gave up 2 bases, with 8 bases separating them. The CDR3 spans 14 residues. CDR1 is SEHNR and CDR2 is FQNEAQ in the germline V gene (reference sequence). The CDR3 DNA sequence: TGTGCCAGCAGCTTAGCGGGCATTGCCTACGAGCAGTACTTC. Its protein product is CASSLAGIAYEQYF.

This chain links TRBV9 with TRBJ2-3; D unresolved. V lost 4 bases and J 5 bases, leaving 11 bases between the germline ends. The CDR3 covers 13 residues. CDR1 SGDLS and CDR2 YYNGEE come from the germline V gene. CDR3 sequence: CASSPGGGDTQYF. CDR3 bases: TGTGCCAGCAGCCCCGGCGGCGGAGATACGCAGTATTTT.

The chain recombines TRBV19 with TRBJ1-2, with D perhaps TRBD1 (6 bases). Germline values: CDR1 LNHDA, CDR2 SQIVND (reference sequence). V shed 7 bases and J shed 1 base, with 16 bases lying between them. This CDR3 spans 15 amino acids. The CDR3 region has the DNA TGTGCCAGTACCCCTGAGGGGGTTCTTAACTATGGCTACACCTTC. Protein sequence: CASTPEGVLNYGYTF.

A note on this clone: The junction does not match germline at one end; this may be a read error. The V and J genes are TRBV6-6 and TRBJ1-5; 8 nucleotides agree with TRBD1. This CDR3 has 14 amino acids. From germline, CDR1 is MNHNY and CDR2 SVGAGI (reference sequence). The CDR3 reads CASSLGQGNQPQHF. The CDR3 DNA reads TGTGCCAGCAGCCTAGGACAGGGCAACCAGCCCCAGCATTTT.

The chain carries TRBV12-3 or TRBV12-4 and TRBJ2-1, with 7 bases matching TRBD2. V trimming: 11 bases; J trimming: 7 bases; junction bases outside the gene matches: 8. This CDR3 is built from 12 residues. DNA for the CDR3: TGTGCCCAGCGGGACTATCAAAATGAGCAGTTCTTC. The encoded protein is CAQRDYQNEQFF.

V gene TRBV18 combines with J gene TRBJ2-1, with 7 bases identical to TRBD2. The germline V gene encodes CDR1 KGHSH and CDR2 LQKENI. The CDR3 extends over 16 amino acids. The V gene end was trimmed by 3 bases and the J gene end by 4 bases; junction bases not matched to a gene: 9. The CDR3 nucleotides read TGTGCCAGCTCACCCCAGGGAGGGACTGGGTACAATGAGCAGTTCTTC. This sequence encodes CASSPQGGTGYNEQFF.

CDR3 bases: TGTGCCAGCAGCCAAGATTCGAGCCCCGACTACGAGCAGTACTTC. It codes for CASSQDSSPDYEQYF. V is TRBV4-2 and J is TRBJ2-7; D remains ambiguous. There are 15 residues in the CDR3. Germline CDR1 and CDR2: LGHNA and YNFKEQ. Trimming removed 0 bases from V and 3 bases from J, with 12 bases in between.